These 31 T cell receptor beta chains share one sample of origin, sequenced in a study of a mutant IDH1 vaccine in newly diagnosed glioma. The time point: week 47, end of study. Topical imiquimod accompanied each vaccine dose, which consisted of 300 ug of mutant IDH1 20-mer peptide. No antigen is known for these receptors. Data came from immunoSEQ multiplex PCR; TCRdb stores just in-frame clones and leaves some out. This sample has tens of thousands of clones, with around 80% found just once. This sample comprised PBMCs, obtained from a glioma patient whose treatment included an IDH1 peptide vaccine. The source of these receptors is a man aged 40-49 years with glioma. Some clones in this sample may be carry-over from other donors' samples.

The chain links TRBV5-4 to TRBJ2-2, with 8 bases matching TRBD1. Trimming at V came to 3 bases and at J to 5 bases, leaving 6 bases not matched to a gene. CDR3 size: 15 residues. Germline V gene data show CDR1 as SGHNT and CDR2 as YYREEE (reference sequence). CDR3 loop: CASSSTGGSTGELFF. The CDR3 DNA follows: TGTGCCAGCAGCTCCACAGGGGGTAGTACCGGGGAGCTGTTTTTT. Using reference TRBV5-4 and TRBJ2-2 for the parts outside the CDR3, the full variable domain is ETGVTQSPTHLIKTRGQQVTLRCSSQSGHNTVSWYQQALGQGPQFIFQYYREEENGRGNFPPRFSGLQFPNYSSELNVNALELDDSALYLCASSSTGGSTGELFFGEGSRLTVL.

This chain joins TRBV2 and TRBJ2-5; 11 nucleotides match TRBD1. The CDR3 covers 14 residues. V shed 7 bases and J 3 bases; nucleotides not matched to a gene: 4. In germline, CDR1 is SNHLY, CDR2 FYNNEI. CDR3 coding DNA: TGTGCCAGCACCCGGGACAGGGGGAAAGAGACCCAGTACTTC. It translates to CASTRDRGKETQYF. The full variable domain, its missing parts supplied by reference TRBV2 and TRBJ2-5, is EPEVTQTPSHQVTQMGQEVILRCVPISNHLYFYWYRQILGQKVEFLVSFYNNEISEKSEIFDDQFSVERPDGSNFTLKIRSTKLEDSAMYFCASTRDRGKETQYFGPGTRLLVL.

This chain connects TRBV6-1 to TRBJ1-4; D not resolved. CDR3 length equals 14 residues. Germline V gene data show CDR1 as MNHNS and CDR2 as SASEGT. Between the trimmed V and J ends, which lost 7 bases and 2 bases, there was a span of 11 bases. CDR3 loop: CASTQVMTNEKLFF. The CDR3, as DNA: TGTGCCAGCACCCAGGTTATGACTAATGAAAAACTGTTTTTT.

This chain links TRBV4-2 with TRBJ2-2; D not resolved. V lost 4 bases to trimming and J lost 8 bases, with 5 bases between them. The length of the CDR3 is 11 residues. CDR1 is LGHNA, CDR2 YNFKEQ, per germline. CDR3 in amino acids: CASSRTGELFF. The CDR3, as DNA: TGTGCCAGCAGCCGCACTGGGGAGCTGTTTTTT.

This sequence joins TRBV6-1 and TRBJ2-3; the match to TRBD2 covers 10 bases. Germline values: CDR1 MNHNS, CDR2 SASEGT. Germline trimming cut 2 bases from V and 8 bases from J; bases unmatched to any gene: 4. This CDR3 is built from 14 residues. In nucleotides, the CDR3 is TGTGCCAGCAGTGAACTAGCGGGGGAAAGTACGCAGTATTTT. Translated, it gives CASSELAGESTQYF.

CDR3 sequence: CASSEQGVGSGNTIYF. CDR3 bases: TGTGCCAGCAGTGAACAAGGGGTAGGGTCTGGAAACACCATATATTTT. The gene calls are TRBV6-1 and TRBJ1-3, with TRBD1 as a possible D gene (5 bases). Germline V CDR1 and CDR2: MNHNS, SASEGT. Trimming pared 2 bases from V and 1 base from J, leaving 12 bases between. This CDR3 contains 16 residues.

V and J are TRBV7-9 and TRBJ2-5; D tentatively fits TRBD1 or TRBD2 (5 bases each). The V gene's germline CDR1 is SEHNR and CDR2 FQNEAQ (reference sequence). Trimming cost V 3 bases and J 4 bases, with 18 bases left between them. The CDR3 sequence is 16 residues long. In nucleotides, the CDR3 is TGTGCCAGCAGCTTTTTTCTAGCCCGAGACAGAGAGACCCAGTACTTC. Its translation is CASSFFLARDRETQYF. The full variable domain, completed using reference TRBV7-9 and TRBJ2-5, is DTGVSQNPRHKITKRGQNVTFRCDPISEHNRLYWYRQTLGQGPEFLTYFQNEAQLEKSRLLSDRFSAERPKGSFSTLEIQRTEQGDSAMYLCASSFFLARDRETQYFGPGTRLLVL.

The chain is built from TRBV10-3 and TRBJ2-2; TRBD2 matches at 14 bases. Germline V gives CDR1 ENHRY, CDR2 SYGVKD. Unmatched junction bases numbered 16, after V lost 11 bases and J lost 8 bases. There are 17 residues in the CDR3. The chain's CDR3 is CAAGPAGLAGAGGELFF. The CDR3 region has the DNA TGTGCCGCGGGGCCGGCGGGACTAGCGGGGGCAGGAGGGGAGCTGTTTTTT.

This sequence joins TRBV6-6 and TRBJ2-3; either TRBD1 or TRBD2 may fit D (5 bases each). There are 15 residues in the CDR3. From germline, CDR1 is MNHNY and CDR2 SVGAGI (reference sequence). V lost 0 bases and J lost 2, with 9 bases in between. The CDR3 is CASSYSGEPTDTQYF. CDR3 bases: TGTGCCAGCAGTTACTCAGGGGAGCCCACAGATACGCAGTATTTT.

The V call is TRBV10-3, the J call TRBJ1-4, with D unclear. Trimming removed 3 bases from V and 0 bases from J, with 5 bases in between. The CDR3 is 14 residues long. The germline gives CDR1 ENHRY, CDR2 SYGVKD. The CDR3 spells CAISDMPTNEKLFF. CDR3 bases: TGTGCCATCAGTGATATGCCAACTAATGAAAAACTGTTTTTT.

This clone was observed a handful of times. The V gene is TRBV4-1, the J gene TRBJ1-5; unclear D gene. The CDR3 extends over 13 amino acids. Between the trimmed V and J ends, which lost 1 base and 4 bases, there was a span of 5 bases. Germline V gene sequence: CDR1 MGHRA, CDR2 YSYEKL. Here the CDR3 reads CASSQGSNQPQHF. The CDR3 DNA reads TGCGCCAGCAGCCAAGGGTCTAATCAGCCCCAGCATTTT.

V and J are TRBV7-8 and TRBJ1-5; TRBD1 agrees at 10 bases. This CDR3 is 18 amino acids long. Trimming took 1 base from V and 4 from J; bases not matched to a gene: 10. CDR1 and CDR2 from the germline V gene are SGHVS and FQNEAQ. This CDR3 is CASSLVHGTGVFNQPQHF. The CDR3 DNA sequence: TGTGCCAGCAGCTTAGTTCACGGGACAGGGGTCTTTAATCAGCCCCAGCATTTT.

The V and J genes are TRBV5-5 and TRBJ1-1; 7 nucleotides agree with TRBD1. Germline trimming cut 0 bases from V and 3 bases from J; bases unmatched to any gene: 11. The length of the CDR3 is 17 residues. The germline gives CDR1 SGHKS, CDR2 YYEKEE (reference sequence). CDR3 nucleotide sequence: TGTGCCAGCAGCTTGGAGTTTCTGAGGGGGCTTGACACTGAAGCTTTCTTT. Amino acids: CASSLEFLRGLDTEAFF. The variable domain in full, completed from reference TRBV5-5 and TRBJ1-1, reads DAGVTQSPTHLIKTRGQQVTLRCSPISGHKSVSWYQQVLGQGPQFIFQYYEKEERGRGNFPDRFSARQFPNYSSELNVNALLLGDSALYLCASSLEFLRGLDTEAFFGQGTRLTVV.

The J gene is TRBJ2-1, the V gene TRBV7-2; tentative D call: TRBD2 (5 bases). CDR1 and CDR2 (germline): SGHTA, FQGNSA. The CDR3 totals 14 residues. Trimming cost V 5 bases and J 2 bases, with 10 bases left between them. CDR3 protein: CASSNGLAYNEQFF. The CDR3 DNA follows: TGTGCCAGCAGCAACGGACTGGCCTACAATGAGCAGTTCTTC.

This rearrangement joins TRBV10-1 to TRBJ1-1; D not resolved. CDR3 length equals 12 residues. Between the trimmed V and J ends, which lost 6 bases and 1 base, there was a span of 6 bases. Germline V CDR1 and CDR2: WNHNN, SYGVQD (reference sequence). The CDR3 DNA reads TGCGCCAGCAGGGGTCCGAACACTGAAGCTTTCTTT. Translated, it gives CASRGPNTEAFF.

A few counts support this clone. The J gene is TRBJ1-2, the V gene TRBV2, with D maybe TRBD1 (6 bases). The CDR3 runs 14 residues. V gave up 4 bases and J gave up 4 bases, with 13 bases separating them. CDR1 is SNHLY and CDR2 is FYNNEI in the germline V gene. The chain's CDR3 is CASSGTAIVYGYTF. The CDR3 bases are TGTGCCAGCAGTGGGACAGCGATCGTCTATGGCTACACCTTC. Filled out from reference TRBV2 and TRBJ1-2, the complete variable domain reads EPEVTQTPSHQVTQMGQEVILRCVPISNHLYFYWYRQILGQKVEFLVSFYNNEISEKSEIFDDQFSVERPDGSNFTLKIRSTKLEDSAMYFCASSGTAIVYGYTFGSGTRLTVV.

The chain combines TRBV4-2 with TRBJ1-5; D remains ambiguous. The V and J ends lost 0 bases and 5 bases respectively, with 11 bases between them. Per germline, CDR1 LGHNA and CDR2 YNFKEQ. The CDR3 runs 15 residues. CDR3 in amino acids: CASSQDTGSHQPQHF. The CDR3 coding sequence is TGTGCCAGCAGCCAAGACACCGGGAGCCATCAGCCCCAGCATTTT.

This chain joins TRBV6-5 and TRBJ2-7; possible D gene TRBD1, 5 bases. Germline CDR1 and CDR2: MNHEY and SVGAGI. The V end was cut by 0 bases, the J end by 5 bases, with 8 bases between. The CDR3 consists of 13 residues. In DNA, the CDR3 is TGTGCCAGCAGTTACTCGGGGCTTCACGAGCAGTACTTC. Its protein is CASSYSGLHEQYF.

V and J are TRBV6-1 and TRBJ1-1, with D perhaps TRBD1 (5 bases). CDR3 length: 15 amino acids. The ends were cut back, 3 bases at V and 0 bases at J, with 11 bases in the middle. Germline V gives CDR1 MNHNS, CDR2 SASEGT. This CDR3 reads CASSDGVGVNTEAFF. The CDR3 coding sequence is TGTGCCAGCAGTGACGGTGTAGGGGTGAACACTGAAGCTTTCTTT.

This CDR3 reads CASSFEDIWETQYF. CDR3 in DNA: TGCGCCAGCAGCTTCGAGGACATTTGGGAGACCCAGTACTTC. The genes are TRBV5-1 and TRBJ2-5; D is possibly TRBD1 (5 bases). V was clipped by 2 bases and J by 5 bases, with 13 bases between them. Germline V lookup: CDR1 SGHRS, CDR2 YFSETQ. This CDR3 has 14 amino acids.

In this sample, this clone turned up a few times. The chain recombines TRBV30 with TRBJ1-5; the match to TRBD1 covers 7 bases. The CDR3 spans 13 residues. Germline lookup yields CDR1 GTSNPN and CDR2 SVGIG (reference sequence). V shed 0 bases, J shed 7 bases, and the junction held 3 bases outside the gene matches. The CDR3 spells CAWSVTGDQPQHF. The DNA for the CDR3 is TGTGCCTGGAGTGTAACAGGGGACCAGCCCCAGCATTTT.

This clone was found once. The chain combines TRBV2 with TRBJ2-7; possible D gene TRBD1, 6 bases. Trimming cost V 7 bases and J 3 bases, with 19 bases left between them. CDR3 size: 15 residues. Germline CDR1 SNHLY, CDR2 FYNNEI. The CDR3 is CASIPWAGVNYEQYF. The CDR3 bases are TGTGCCAGCATCCCGTGGGCAGGGGTTAACTACGAGCAGTACTTC. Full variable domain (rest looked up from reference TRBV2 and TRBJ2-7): EPEVTQTPSHQVTQMGQEVILRCVPISNHLYFYWYRQILGQKVEFLVSFYNNEISEKSEIFDDQFSVERPDGSNFTLKIRSTKLEDSAMYFCASIPWAGVNYEQYFGPGTRLTVT.

For the CDR3, the DNA is TGTGCCTGGAGTAGGGGGGCTGGCTACACCTTC. Protein sequence: CAWSRGAGYTF. V gene TRBV30 combines with J gene TRBJ1-2; TRBD1 might be the D (6 bases). This CDR3 comprises 11 residues. CDR1 and CDR2 from the germline V gene are GTSNPN and SVGIG (reference sequence). Trimming removed 2 bases at V and 7 bases at J, with 8 bases between. The entire variable domain, with the rest obtained from reference TRBV30 and TRBJ1-2, is as follows: SQTIHQWPATLVQPVGSPLSLECTVEGTSNPNLYWYRQAAGRGLQLLFYSVGIGQISSEVPQNLSASRPQDRQFILSSKKLLLSDSGFYLCAWSRGAGYTFGSGTRLTVV.

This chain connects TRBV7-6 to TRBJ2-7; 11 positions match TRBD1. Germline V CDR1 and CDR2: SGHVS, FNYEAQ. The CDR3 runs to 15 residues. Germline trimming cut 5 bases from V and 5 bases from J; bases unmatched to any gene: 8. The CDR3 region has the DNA TGTGCCAGCAGCGACGGACAGGGGGCATCGGACGAGCAGTACTTC. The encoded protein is CASSDGQGASDEQYF.

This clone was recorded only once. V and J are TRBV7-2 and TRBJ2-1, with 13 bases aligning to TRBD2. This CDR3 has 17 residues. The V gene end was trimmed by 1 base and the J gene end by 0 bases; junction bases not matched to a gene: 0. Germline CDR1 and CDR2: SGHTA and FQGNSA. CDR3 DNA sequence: TGTGCCAGCAGCTTAGGGACTAGCGGGAGCTCCTACAATGAGCAGTTCTTC. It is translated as CASSLGTSGSSYNEQFF.

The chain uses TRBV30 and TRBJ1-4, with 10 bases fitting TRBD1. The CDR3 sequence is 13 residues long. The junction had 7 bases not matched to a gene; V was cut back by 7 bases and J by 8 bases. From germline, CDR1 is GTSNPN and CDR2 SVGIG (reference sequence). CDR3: CASKTGGQEKLFF. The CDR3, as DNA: TGTGCCTCCAAGACAGGGGGCCAAGAAAAACTGTTTTTT.

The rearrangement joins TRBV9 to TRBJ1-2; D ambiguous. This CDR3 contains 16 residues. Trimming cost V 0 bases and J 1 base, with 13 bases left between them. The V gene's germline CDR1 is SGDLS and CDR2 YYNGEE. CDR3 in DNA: TGTGCCAGCAGCGTAGGAGGACGGATACGTAACTATGGCTACACCTTC. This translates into CASSVGGRIRNYGYTF.

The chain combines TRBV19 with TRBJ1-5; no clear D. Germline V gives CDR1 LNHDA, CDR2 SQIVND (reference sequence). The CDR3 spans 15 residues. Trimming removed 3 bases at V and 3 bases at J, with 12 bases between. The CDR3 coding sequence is TGTGCCAGTAGTATCCAAGGGTGGGCCAATCAGCCCCAGCATTTT. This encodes CASSIQGWANQPQHF.

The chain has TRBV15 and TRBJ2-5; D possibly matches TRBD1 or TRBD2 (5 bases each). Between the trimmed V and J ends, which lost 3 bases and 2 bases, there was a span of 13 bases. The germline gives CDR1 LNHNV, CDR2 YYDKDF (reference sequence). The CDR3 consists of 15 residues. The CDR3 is CATSSISGRQETQYF. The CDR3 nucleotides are TGTGCCACCAGCAGTATCTCAGGGAGACAAGAGACCCAGTACTTC.

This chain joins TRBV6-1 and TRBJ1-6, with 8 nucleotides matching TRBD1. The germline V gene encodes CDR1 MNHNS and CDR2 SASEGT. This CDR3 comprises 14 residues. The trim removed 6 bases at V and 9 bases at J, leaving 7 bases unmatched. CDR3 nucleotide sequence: TGTGCCAGCAGCCTGACAGGGGAAGGTTCACCCCTCCACTTT. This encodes CASSLTGEGSPLHF.

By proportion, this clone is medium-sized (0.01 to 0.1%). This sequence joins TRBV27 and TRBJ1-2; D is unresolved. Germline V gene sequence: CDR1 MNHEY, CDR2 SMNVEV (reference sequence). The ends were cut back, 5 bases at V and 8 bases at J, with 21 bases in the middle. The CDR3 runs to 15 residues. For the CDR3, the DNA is TGTGCCAGCAGTCCGTCGGCACTGCTCGCATTAGGCTACACCTTC. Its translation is CASSPSALLALGYTF.